The rows below give T cell receptor beta chains drawn from one sample of a study of memory B cells and T cells in multiple sclerosis. Using immunoSEQ multiplex PCR, the repertoire was profiled, and TCRdb retains in-frame clones only, with some absent. The sample gives some 48,000 clones, approximately 80% of which show up once; 1.1% is in the top ten. Their antigens are not known. Material: PBMCs from blood kept in culture. The receptor set was obtained from a human donor with multiple sclerosis. Each CDR3 is given with its conserved first and last residue. D genes are given only for firm matches. Clone sizes are given selectively: once, few, many, or a class where the clone is expanded.

>TRBV18|TRBJ1-6|-|-
CASSPNRQGGSPLHF
TGTGCCAGCTCCCCCAACCGGCAGGGCGGTTCACCCCTCCACTTT
>TRBV5-6|TRBJ1-6|-|-
CASRWAFGGSPLHF
TGTGCCAGCAGGTGGGCTTTCGGGGGTTCACCCCTCCACTTT
>TRBV5-5|TRBJ2-2|-|-
CASSLGSVNTGELFF
TGTGCCAGCAGCTTGGGTTCGGTGAACACCGGGGAGCTGTTTTTT
>TRBV7-6|TRBJ2-2|-|few
CASSFYGGELFF
TGTGCCAGCAGCTTTTACGGCGGGGAGCTGTTTTTT
>TRBV4-1|TRBJ1-1|TRBD1|-
CASSRPGQGVAEAFF
TGCGCCAGCAGCCGACCGGGACAGGGGGTAGCTGAAGCTTTCTTT
>TRBV2|TRBJ2-4|TRBD1|few
CASRGTGVAKNIQYF
TGTGCCAGCAGGGGGACAGGAGTAGCCAAAAACATTCAGTACTTC
>TRBV7-2|TRBJ2-1|-|-
CASSYGRYNEQFF
TGTGCCAGCAGCTATGGCAGATACAATGAGCAGTTCTTC
>TRBV12-5|TRBJ1-2|TRBD1|-
CASGSHNRQGGYGYTF
TGTGCTAGTGGTTCCCATAACCGACAGGGGGGGTATGGCTACACCTTC
>TRBV28|TRBJ2-5|-|-
CASSSHGSQETQYF
TGTGCCAGCAGTTCTCACGGTTCCCAAGAGACCCAGTACTTC
>TRBV5-1|TRBJ1-6|-|few
CASSLGTHNSPLHF
TGCGCCAGCAGCCTCGGGACCCATAATTCACCCCTCCACTTT
>TRBV4-2|TRBJ1-1|TRBD1|-
CASSQNRGRTEAFF
TGTGCCAGCAGCCAGAACAGGGGGCGTACTGAAGCTTTCTTT
>TRBV11-2|TRBJ2-1|-|-
CASSLESFYNEQFF
TGTGCCAGCAGCTTAGAAAGCTTCTACAATGAGCAGTTCTTC